The clone carrying this T cell receptor (beta chain) showed up just a few times. The CDR3 extends over 18 amino acids. The V end was cut by 8 bases, the J end by 0 bases, with 20 bases between. The data were taken from a study of blood T cells in healthy people across ages. Study context: About one barcoded beta molecule per two T cells came from capture by template switching.

Sample-barcoded 5' priming and a J-beta primer mix drove a second PCR of roughly 7 to 11 cycles. One entry per CDR3 protein results from TCRdb running MiXCR on the 5' RACE reads. The profile covers more than 1,400,000 distinct CDR3 sequences, with 42% appearing a single time and around 8% taken by the ten largest. The chain has TRBV12-3 or TRBV12-4 and TRBJ2-6; the D gene is possibly TRBD1 (5 bases). This sequence originates from a woman aged 18-29 years in good health. The sample consisted of blood. CDR3 DNA sequence: TGTGCCAGCGGTCTGACAGAAAGCCCCAGCTCTGGGGCCAACGTCCTGACTTTC. Its protein product is CASGLTESPSSGANVLTF.